Listed below are T cell receptor beta chains from one sample, sequenced in a study of untreated major depressive disorder. Generated by immunoSEQ multiplex PCR, the TCRdb table keeps only in-frame clones and is missing some. This table holds 20,000 or so clones, 92% found once. The sequencing sample was made of CD4+ T cells from PBMCs. The receptors here all came from a woman aged 40-49 years with major depressive disorder. Each CDR3 is given with its conserved first and last residue. Fields, in order: V gene, D gene, J gene, clone size, CDR3 protein, CDR3 DNA. A D gene is named only where the DNA matches it firmly. The size of a clone is reported for some rows only, either as once, few or many, or as a class for expanded clones.

TRBV2	-	TRBJ2-7	-	CASSERIGQFGHEQYF	TGTGCCAGCAGTGAACGTATAGGACAGTTTGGCCACGAGCAGTACTTC
TRBV28	-	TRBJ1-2	-	CASSLQGGYGYTF	TGTGCCAGCAGTTTACAAGGGGGCTATGGCTACACCTTC
TRBV7-9	-	TRBJ1-1	-	CASRSTNSAEAFF	TGTGCCAGCCGCTCGACGAATAGCGCTGAAGCTTTCTTT
TRBV19	TRBD1	TRBJ1-2	-	CASRYTGGAYGYTF	TGTGCCAGTAGGTATACAGGGGGCGCCTACGGCTACACCTTC
TRBV5-1	TRBD2	TRBJ2-7	-	CASRQTSGNYEQYF	TGCGCCAGCAGGCAGACTAGCGGGAACTACGAGCAGTACTTC
TRBV20-1	-	TRBJ2-7	-	CSATPGLEQYF	TGCAGTGCTACCCCGGGACTCGAGCAGTACTTC
TRBV4-3	-	TRBJ2-4	-	CASSQDWGNIQYF	TGCGCCAGCAGCCAAGATTGGGGAAACATTCAGTACTTC
TRBV6-6	-	TRBJ1-6	-	CASDFGKESPLHF	TGTGCCAGCGATTTTGGGAAGGAATCACCCCTCCACTTT
TRBV4-3	TRBD2	TRBJ2-2	once	CASSTSGGFTGELFF	TGCGCCAGCAGCACTAGCGGGGGATTCACCGGGGAGCTGTTTTTT
TRBV27	-	TRBJ1-1	-	CASSLRGAYEAFF	TGTGCCAGCAGTTTGAGGGGGGCTTATGAAGCTTTCTTT
TRBV6-6	-	TRBJ2-7	-	CASSYSPTPYEQYF	TGTGCCAGCAGTTACTCTCCAACCCCCTACGAGCAGTACTTC
TRBV4-1	TRBD1	TRBJ2-1	-	CASSQDPGTAQRKFF	TGCGCCAGCAGCCAAGATCCGGGGACAGCCCAACGGAAGTTCTTC
TRBV27	TRBD2	TRBJ2-2	few	CASSARSGRANTGELFF	TGTGCCAGCAGTGCTCGTAGCGGGAGGGCGAACACCGGGGAGCTGTTTTTT
TRBV29-1	-	TRBJ1-1	-	CSVRRPQGNTEAFF	TGCAGCGTAAGACGACCTCAGGGGAACACTGAAGCTTTCTTT
TRBV15	-	TRBJ1-2	-	CATSRVTTVYGYTF	TGTGCCACCAGCAGAGTAACGACAGTCTATGGCTACACCTTC